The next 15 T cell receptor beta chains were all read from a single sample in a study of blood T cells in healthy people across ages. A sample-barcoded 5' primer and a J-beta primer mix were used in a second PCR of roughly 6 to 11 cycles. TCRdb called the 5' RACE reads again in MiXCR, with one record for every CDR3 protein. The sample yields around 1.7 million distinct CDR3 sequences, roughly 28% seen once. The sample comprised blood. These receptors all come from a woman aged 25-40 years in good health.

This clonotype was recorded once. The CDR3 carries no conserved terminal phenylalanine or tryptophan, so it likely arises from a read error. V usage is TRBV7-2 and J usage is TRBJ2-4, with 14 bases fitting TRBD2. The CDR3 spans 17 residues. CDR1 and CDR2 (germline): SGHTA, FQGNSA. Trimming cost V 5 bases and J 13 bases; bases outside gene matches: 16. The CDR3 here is CASSLGPTSGRAYGQYC. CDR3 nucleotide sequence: TGTGCCAGCAGCCTGGGCCCGACTAGCGGGAGGGCCTACGGGCAGTACTGC.

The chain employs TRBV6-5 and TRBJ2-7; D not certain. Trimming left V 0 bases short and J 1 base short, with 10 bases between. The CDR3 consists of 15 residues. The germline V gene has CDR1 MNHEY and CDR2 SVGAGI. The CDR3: CASSYSADASYEQYF. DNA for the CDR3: TGTGCCAGCAGTTACTCTGCGGACGCATCCTACGAGCAGTACTTC.

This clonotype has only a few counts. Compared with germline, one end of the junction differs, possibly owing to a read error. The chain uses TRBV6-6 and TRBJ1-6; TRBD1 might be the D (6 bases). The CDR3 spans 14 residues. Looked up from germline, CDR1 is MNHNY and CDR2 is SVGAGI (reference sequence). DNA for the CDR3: TGTGCCAGCAGTCTGGACAGACCTACTTCACCCCCCCACTTT. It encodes CASSLDRPTSPPHF.

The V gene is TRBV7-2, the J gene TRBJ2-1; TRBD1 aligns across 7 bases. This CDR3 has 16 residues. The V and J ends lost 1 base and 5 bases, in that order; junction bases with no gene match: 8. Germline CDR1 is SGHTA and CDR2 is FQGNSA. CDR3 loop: CASSLDRGQVHNEQFF. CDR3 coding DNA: TGTGCCAGCAGCTTAGATAGGGGGCAGGTACACAATGAGCAGTTCTTC.

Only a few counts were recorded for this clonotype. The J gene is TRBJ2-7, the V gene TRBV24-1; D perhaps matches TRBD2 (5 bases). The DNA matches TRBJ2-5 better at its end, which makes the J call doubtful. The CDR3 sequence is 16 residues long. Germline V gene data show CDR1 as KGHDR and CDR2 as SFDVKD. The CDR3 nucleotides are TGTGCCACCAGTGAGAAACCGGATGGGTCGGGGGAGACCCAGTACTTC. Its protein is CATSEKPDGSGETQYF.

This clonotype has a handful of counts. Here the CDR3 reads CASSLVGTSGSDEQYF. The CDR3 DNA reads TGTGCCAGCAGCTTAGTGGGGACTAGTGGATCGGACGAGCAGTACTTC. This chain links TRBV7-2 with TRBJ2-7; TRBD2 matches 8 bases. The CDR3 length is 16 residues. Germline CDR1 and CDR2: SGHTA and FQGNSA. V lost 1 base, J lost 5 bases, and 10 bases stayed unmatched. The full variable domain, its missing parts supplied by reference TRBV7-2 and TRBJ2-7, is GAGVSQSPSNKVTEKGKDVELRCDPISGHTALYWYRQSLGQGLEFLIYFQGNSAPDKSGLPSDRFSAERTGGSVSTLTIQRTQQEDSAVYLCASSLVGTSGSDEQYFGPGTRLTVT.

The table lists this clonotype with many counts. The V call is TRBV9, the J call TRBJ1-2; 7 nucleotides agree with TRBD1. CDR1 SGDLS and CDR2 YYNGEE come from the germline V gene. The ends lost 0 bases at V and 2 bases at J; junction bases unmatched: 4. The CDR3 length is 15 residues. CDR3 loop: CASSVGQGANYGYTF. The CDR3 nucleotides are TGTGCCAGCAGCGTAGGACAGGGAGCAAACTATGGCTACACCTTC.

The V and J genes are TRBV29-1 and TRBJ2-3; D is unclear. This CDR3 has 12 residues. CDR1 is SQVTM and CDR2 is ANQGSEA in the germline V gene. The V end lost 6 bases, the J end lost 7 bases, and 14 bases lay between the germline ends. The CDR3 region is CSVDRAGYTQYF. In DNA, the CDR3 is TGCAGCGTGGATAGGGCTGGTTATACGCAGTATTTT.

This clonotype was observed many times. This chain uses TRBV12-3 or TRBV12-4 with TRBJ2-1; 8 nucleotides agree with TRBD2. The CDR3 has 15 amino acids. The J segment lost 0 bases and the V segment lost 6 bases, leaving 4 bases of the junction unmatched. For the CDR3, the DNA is TGTGCCAGCAGCCGCGGGGGGAGCTCCTACAATGAGCAGTTCTTC. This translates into CASSRGGSSYNEQFF.

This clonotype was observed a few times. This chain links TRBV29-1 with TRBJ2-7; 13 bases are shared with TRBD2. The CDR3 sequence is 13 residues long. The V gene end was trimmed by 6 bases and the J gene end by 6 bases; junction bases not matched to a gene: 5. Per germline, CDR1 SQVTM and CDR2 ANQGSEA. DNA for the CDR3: TGCAGCGTAACTAGCGGGAGGGCCTCCGAGCAGTACTTC. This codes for CSVTSGRASEQYF.

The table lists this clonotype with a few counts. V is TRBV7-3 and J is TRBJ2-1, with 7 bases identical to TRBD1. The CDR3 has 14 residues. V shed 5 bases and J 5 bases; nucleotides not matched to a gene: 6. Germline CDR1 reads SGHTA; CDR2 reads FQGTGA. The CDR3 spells CASSTGTDNNEQFF. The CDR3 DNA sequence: TGTGCCAGCAGCACCGGGACAGACAACAATGAGCAGTTCTTC.

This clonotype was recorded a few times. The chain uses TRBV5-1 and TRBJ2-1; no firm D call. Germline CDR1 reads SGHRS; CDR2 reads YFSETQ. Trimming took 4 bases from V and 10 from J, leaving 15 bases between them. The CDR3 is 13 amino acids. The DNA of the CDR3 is TGCGCCAGCAGCCCGCGACCCGAGAGAGAGCAGTTCTTC. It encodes CASSPRPEREQFF.

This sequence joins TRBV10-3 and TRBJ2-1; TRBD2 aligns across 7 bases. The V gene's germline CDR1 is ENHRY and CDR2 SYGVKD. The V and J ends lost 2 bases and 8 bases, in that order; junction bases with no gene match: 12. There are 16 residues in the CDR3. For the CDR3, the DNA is TGTGCCATCAGTGAGCGCGGGCGGGAGAAGGGCCATGAGCAGTTCTTC. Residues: CAISERGREKGHEQFF.

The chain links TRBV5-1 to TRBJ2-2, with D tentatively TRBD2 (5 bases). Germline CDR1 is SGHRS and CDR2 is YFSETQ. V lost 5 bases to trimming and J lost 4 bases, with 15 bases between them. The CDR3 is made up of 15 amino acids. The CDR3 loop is CASRLHWEITGELFF. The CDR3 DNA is TGCGCCAGCAGGTTGCACTGGGAGATCACCGGGGAGCTGTTTTTT.

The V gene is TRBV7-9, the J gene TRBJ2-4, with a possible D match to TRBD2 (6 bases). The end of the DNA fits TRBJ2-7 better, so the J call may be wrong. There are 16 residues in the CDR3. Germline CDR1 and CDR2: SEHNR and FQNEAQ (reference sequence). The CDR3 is CASSPGRGSLKYEQYF. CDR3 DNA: TGTGCCAGCAGCCCCGGCCGGGGGAGTCTAAAGTACGAGCAGTACTTC.